This TCR beta chain was profiled in a study of cytomegalovirus exposure and HLA in healthy donors. Comment on this clone: Its antigen remains unknown.

Study observations and caveats: A later analysis linked a missense DCLRE1C variant to TCR beta V- and J-gene trimming.

Germline V gives CDR1 MNHEY, CDR2 SMNVEV (reference sequence). J lost 8 bases, V lost 2 bases, and 5 bases had no gene match. This CDR3 region has 13 residues. The PCR employed 60 Vbeta primers together with 13 Jbeta primers. Sequencing used immunoSEQ multiplex PCR; TCRdb keeps in-frame clones, though not all of them. Among approximately 150,000 clones listed, around 80% were seen once. The chain uses TRBV27 and TRBJ1-2, with 7 bases fitting TRBD1. The sample was PBMCs. This receptor was identified in a woman in her 30s in good health and CMV-seropositive. The CDR3 region has the DNA TGTGCCAGCAGTTTACGCCGGGACAGAGGCTACACCTTC. Translating it yields CASSLRRDRGYTF.